This T cell receptor (beta chain) was recovered during a study of regulatory T cells in long-lasting Graves disease. Relying on iRepertoire HTBI primers and Arm-PCR of CDR3 regions, the team built TCR beta libraries. One entry per CDR3 protein results from TCRdb running MiXCR on the multiplex PCR reads. Here the sample spans approximately 270,000 distinct CDR3 sequences, under 20% being singletons. The germline V gene encodes CDR1 DFQATT and CDR2 SNEGSKA (reference sequence). The trim removed 8 bases at V and 5 bases at J, leaving 11 bases unmatched. This CDR3 has 14 amino acids. As to time point: newly diagnosed GD, antithyroid drugs for less than 3 months. The TCR library was prepared using RNA isolated from PBMCs. These records were also assigned to another study, of T cells in Graves' hyperthyroidism and ophthalmopathy.

The source was peripheral blood mononuclear cells (PBMCs), collected at new diagnosis, from a patient treated with antithyroid drugs. The receptor was isolated from a woman between 25 and 40 years old with Graves disease. This chain connects TRBV20-1 to TRBJ2-5; the match to TRBD2 covers 10 bases. The CDR3 nucleotides read TGCAGTTTTGTGAGCGGGGGGGCCGGCGAGACCCAGTACTTC. It yields the protein CSFVSGGAGETQYF.